The source of this TCR beta chain is a study of blood T cell repertoires in COVID-19. Study-wide background: Specimens from acute and convalescent COVID-19 originated in the United States, Italy and Spain.

This CDR3 contains 16 residues. The V and J ends lost 7 bases and 7 bases, in that order; junction bases with no gene match: 14. The germline V gene has CDR1 LNHDA and CDR2 SQIVND (reference sequence). TCRdb's table, derived via immunoSEQ multiplex PCR, lists solely in-frame clones and lacks some. Here the sample spans tens of thousands of clones, approximately 88% being singletons. The chain combines TRBV19 with TRBJ1-5; 9 bases match TRBD1. This clonotype originated in a man aged 50 or older with acute or convalescent COVID-19. The sequenced sample consisted of peripheral blood. CDR3 loop: CASTTPGTGRYQPQHF. The CDR3 DNA sequence: TGTGCCAGTACTACTCCCGGGACAGGGAGGTACCAGCCCCAGCATTTT.